Listed below are T cell receptor beta chains from one sample, sequenced in a study of blood T cell repertoires in COVID-19. Only in-frame clones appear in the TCRdb table, and some are missing; sequencing was by immunoSEQ multiplex PCR. This sample has fewer than 300,000 clones, with 82% found just once. Sequencing was carried out using peripheral blood. These receptors all come from a woman between 18 and 29 years old with acute or convalescent COVID-19. Each CDR3 is given with its conserved first and last residue. A D gene is named only where the DNA matches it firmly.

j_gene: TRBJ2-7
d_gene: TRBD2
v_gene: TRBV27
len: 13
CDR3aa: CASSSGLAYEQYF

j_gene: TRBJ2-3
d_gene: TRBD2
v_gene: TRBV6-2/TRBV6-3
len: 15
CDR3aa: CASSGTSGISDTQYF

j_gene: TRBJ1-6
d_gene: TRBD1
v_gene: TRBV2
len: 15
CDR3aa: CASSDWDSKNSPLHF

j_gene: TRBJ2-5
d_gene: .
v_gene: TRBV3-1/TRBV3-2
len: 13
CDR3aa: CASSRVSGETQYF

j_gene: TRBJ1-4
d_gene: TRBD1
v_gene: TRBV19
len: 13
CDR3aa: CASREQGAEKLFF

j_gene: TRBJ2-7
d_gene: .
v_gene: TRBV21-1
len: 16
CDR3aa: CASSTWWGSGYYEQYF

j_gene: TRBJ1-2
d_gene: TRBD1
v_gene: TRBV19
len: 20
CDR3aa: CASSIVWGLGTGVAWGGYTF

j_gene: TRBJ2-7
d_gene: TRBD1
v_gene: TRBV19
len: 14
CDR3aa: CASSSAGGFYEQYF

j_gene: TRBJ2-7
d_gene: .
v_gene: TRBV27
len: 13
CDR3aa: CASSSGSSYEQYF

j_gene: TRBJ1-4
d_gene: .
v_gene: TRBV27
len: 17
CDR3aa: CASSPSLGLLANEKLFF

j_gene: TRBJ1-1
d_gene: .
v_gene: TRBV28
len: 16
CDR3aa: CASSFNQGTMNTEAFF

j_gene: TRBJ2-7
d_gene: TRBD2
v_gene: TRBV27
len: 15
CDR3aa: CASSPLAGGGYEQYF

j_gene: TRBJ2-5
d_gene: TRBD1
v_gene: TRBV13
len: 14
CDR3aa: CASSIRGKQETQYF

j_gene: TRBJ2-1
d_gene: TRBD2
v_gene: TRBV28
len: 17
CDR3aa: CASSFNVAGGSYNEQFF

j_gene: TRBJ1-6
d_gene: TRBD1
v_gene: TRBV27
len: 16
CDR3aa: CASSYYITGGTSPLHF

j_gene: TRBJ1-2
d_gene: .
v_gene: TRBV4-1
len: 15
CDR3aa: CASSQDPTVGYGYTF

j_gene: TRBJ2-7
d_gene: TRBD1
v_gene: TRBV5-5
len: 15
CDR3aa: CASSLEGTGGYEQYF

j_gene: TRBJ1-2
d_gene: .
v_gene: TRBV11-2
len: 15
CDR3aa: CASTSLGRNLYGYTF

j_gene: TRBJ2-5
d_gene: TRBD2
v_gene: TRBV28
len: 21
CDR3aa: CASSPRIARRSGLAGPETQYF

j_gene: TRBJ1-1
d_gene: TRBD1
v_gene: TRBV18
len: 15
CDR3aa: CASSPTGTGSHEAFF

j_gene: TRBJ2-1
d_gene: TRBD2
v_gene: TRBV20-1
len: 14
CDR3aa: CSASGGRAYNEQFF

j_gene: TRBJ2-1
d_gene: .
v_gene: TRBV5-4
len: 16
CDR3aa: CASSSIGTGIYNEQFF

j_gene: TRBJ1-2
d_gene: TRBD1
v_gene: TRBV28
len: 15
CDR3aa: CASSWGGGTGFGYTF

j_gene: TRBJ2-2
d_gene: TRBD2
v_gene: TRBV5-4
len: 15
CDR3aa: CASSNSGKGAGELFF

j_gene: TRBJ2-2
d_gene: .
v_gene: TRBV7-2
len: 15
CDR3aa: CASSLAEESTGELFF

j_gene: TRBJ1-2
d_gene: .
v_gene: TRBV4-3
len: 15
CDR3aa: CASSQGVGLLWGYTF

j_gene: TRBJ1-2
d_gene: .
v_gene: TRBV10-3
len: 16
CDR3aa: CAISDSGRRRNYGYTF

j_gene: TRBJ2-7
d_gene: .
v_gene: TRBV10-1
len: 13
CDR3aa: CASSESADYEQYF

j_gene: TRBJ2-1
d_gene: TRBD2
v_gene: TRBV18
len: 15
CDR3aa: CASSRPGLERNEQFF

j_gene: TRBJ1-2
d_gene: .
v_gene: TRBV7-6
len: 14
CDR3aa: CASSLAADARGYTF

j_gene: TRBJ2-1
d_gene: TRBD2
v_gene: TRBV11-3
len: 18
CDR3aa: CASSLELGGRSSYNEQFF

j_gene: TRBJ2-1
d_gene: TRBD2
v_gene: TRBV25-1
len: 15
CDR3aa: CASSVSLAGRNEQFF

j_gene: TRBJ1-6
d_gene: .
v_gene: TRBV9
len: 13
CDR3aa: CASSVKEGSPLHF

j_gene: TRBJ2-6
d_gene: TRBD2
v_gene: TRBV5-1
len: 15
CDR3aa: CASTGTSSGANVLTF

j_gene: TRBJ2-5
d_gene: .
v_gene: TRBV4-3
len: 17
CDR3aa: CASSQAGRVTTQETQYF

j_gene: TRBJ1-1
d_gene: .
v_gene: TRBV5-6
len: 12
CDR3aa: CASSRGYTEAFF

j_gene: TRBJ1-6
d_gene: TRBD1
v_gene: TRBV28
len: 16
CDR3aa: CASSSFGTEWNSPLHF

j_gene: TRBJ2-5
d_gene: TRBD2
v_gene: TRBV7-6
len: 16
CDR3aa: CASSPMGLAGGETQYF

j_gene: TRBJ2-7
d_gene: .
v_gene: TRBV11-3
len: 12
CDR3aa: CASSHDSYEQYF

j_gene: TRBJ2-7
d_gene: TRBD2
v_gene: TRBV7-7
len: 15
CDR3aa: CASSLGLAGSNEQYF

j_gene: TRBJ1-1
d_gene: TRBD1
v_gene: TRBV7-9
len: 12
CDR3aa: CASSEGAAEAFF

j_gene: TRBJ2-7
d_gene: TRBD2
v_gene: TRBV28
len: 15
CDR3aa: CASRELAGGPKEQYF

j_gene: TRBJ2-7
d_gene: TRBD2
v_gene: TRBV4-2
len: 15
CDR3aa: CASSRDSGTTYEQYF

j_gene: TRBJ2-3
d_gene: TRBD1
v_gene: TRBV4-1
len: 17
CDR3aa: CASSQVLRDRVADTQYF

j_gene: TRBJ2-7
d_gene: .
v_gene: TRBV6-5
len: 15
CDR3aa: CASRADTGISYEQYF

j_gene: TRBJ2-7
d_gene: .
v_gene: TRBV13
len: 14
CDR3aa: CASSTTGRRGEQYF

j_gene: TRBJ1-5
d_gene: TRBD1
v_gene: TRBV2
len: 16
CDR3aa: CASSGRRQGYNQPQHF

j_gene: TRBJ2-1
d_gene: TRBD1
v_gene: TRBV5-1
len: 16
CDR3aa: CASSSGTGGFYNEQFF

j_gene: TRBJ1-2
d_gene: TRBD1
v_gene: TRBV28
len: 14
CDR3aa: CAHAEGARLYGYTF

j_gene: TRBJ2-7
d_gene: TRBD2
v_gene: TRBV6-2/TRBV6-3
len: 15
CDR3aa: CASSYSWGLAPEQYF

j_gene: TRBJ2-3
d_gene: TRBD2
v_gene: TRBV19
len: 15
CDR3aa: CASKTRLAGTDTQYF

j_gene: TRBJ2-1
d_gene: TRBD1
v_gene: TRBV5-1
len: 13
CDR3aa: CASSGGQGNEQFF

j_gene: TRBJ1-6
d_gene: .
v_gene: TRBV18
len: 14
CDR3aa: CASSPSGDNSPLHF

j_gene: TRBJ1-1
d_gene: .
v_gene: TRBV28
len: 15
CDR3aa: CASSSQTAGNTEAFF

j_gene: TRBJ1-2
d_gene: TRBD1
v_gene: TRBV10-1
len: 17
CDR3aa: CASSESREGASNYGYTF

j_gene: TRBJ2-3
d_gene: .
v_gene: TRBV30
len: 13
CDR3aa: CAWSGPPGGTQYF

j_gene: TRBJ2-1
d_gene: .
v_gene: TRBV6-6
len: 16
CDR3aa: CASSKPLDSSYNEQFF